These 22 T cell receptor beta chains share one sample of origin, sequenced in a study of CD8+ T cells in alopecia areata. Specified treatment: oral pan-JAK inhibitor, 5-10 mg twice daily. In each case, RNA was isolated and then reverse transcribed into cDNA as the sequencing template. TCRdb keeps only in-frame clones here, not all; method: immunoSEQ multiplex PCR. The table shows about 220,000 clones, with more than 45% occurring only once. Sequenced here: CD4+ T cells sorted from blood, sampled at week 4, from a patient treated with tofacitinib. These receptors all come from a human donor with alopecia areata.

This chain joins TRBV27 and TRBJ2-7; 8 nucleotides match TRBD1. CDR1 and CDR2 (germline): MNHEY, SMNVEV (reference sequence). The CDR3 sequence is 15 residues long. Unmatched junction bases numbered 8, after V lost 5 bases and J lost 2 bases. The CDR3 coding sequence is TGTGCCAGCAGTCCGCGACAGGGGCCCCCCTACGAGCAGTACTTC. Translation gives CASSPRQGPPYEQYF.

This clone was counted a few times. The rearrangement links TRBV29-1 to TRBJ1-1; D possibly corresponds to TRBD1 (5 bases). This CDR3 spans 12 amino acids. In germline, CDR1 is SQVTM, CDR2 ANQGSEA. Trimming left V 5 bases short and J 3 bases short, with 10 bases between. The CDR3 loop is CSVSPGDTEAFF. DNA of the CDR3: TGCAGCGTTTCCCCGGGGGACACTGAAGCTTTCTTT.

The genes are TRBV20-1 and TRBJ1-1, with D maybe TRBD1 (5 bases). V was cut by 7 bases and J by 7 bases, with 13 bases left in between. The V gene's germline CDR1 is DFQATT and CDR2 SNEGSKA (reference sequence). CDR3 length equals 11 residues. The CDR3 nucleotides read TGCAGTGGGGAGGGGTTGAATGAAGCTTTCTTT. It is translated as CSGEGLNEAFF.

The gene calls are TRBV7-2 and TRBJ1-1, with D uncertain. Germline values: CDR1 SGHTA, CDR2 FQGNSA. V was cut by 4 bases and J by 3 bases, with 12 bases left in between. This CDR3 contains 14 residues. This chain's CDR3 is CASSSNAGYTEAFF. CDR3 sequence (DNA): TGTGCCAGCAGCTCAAATGCCGGTTACACTGAAGCTTTCTTT.

The V and J genes are TRBV6-1 and TRBJ2-1, with TRBD1 as a possible D gene (5 bases). Germline V lookup: CDR1 MNHNS, CDR2 SASEGT. V lost 6 bases, J lost 7 bases, and 7 bases lay in between. The CDR3 has 11 residues. Here the CDR3 reads CASRQANEQFF. The CDR3 DNA follows: TGTGCCAGCAGACAGGCGAATGAGCAGTTCTTC.

The J gene is TRBJ1-2, the V gene TRBV27; TRBD1 is a possible D gene (5 bases). The V end was cut by 3 bases, the J end by 4 bases, with 18 bases between. The CDR3 consists of 16 residues. Germline V gene lookup returns CDR1 MNHEY and CDR2 SMNVEV (reference sequence). The chain's CDR3 is CASSFSWERGSYGYTF. The DNA of the CDR3 is TGTGCCAGCAGTTTCTCGTGGGAAAGGGGCTCCTATGGCTACACCTTC.

This sequence joins TRBV2 and TRBJ1-1; the D is unclear. This CDR3 spans 13 amino acids. Germline assignment: CDR1 SNHLY and CDR2 FYNNEI. V lost 7 bases to trimming and J lost 0 bases, with 9 bases between them. CDR3 DNA: TGTGCCAGCACCGAACATATGAACACTGAAGCTTTCTTT. Translating it yields CASTEHMNTEAFF.

Only a few counts were recorded for this clone. The V gene is TRBV4-1, the J gene TRBJ1-1, with TRBD1 matching over 7 bases. CDR3 length: 15 residues. The V and J ends lost 2 bases and 5 bases, in that order; junction bases with no gene match: 8. Germline CDR1 MGHRA, CDR2 YSYEKL. CDR3 protein: CASSQTDRERTEAFF. As DNA, the CDR3 is TGCGCCAGCAGCCAAACAGACAGGGAGAGGACTGAAGCTTTCTTT.

The chain carries TRBV30 and TRBJ2-1; 8 bases line up with TRBD2. The CDR3 spans 15 residues. The germline gives CDR1 GTSNPN, CDR2 SVGIG (reference sequence). J was trimmed by 7 bases and V by 0 bases; bases with no gene match: 8. The DNA of the CDR3 is TGTGCCTGGAGTGTGGTAATAGCGGGGCCGAATGAGCAGTTCTTC. This sequence encodes CAWSVVIAGPNEQFF.

The chain employs TRBV29-1 and TRBJ2-1; possibly TRBD2 for D (6 bases). The length of the CDR3 is 14 residues. Trimming pared 7 bases from V and 3 bases from J, leaving 16 bases between. Per germline, CDR1 SQVTM and CDR2 ANQGSEA. The CDR3 region is CSAERGAGYNEQFF. The CDR3 DNA is TGCAGCGCAGAGCGCGGGGCAGGCTACAATGAGCAGTTCTTC.

This clone was found once. V usage is TRBV2 and J usage is TRBJ1-2; D call uncertain. Per the germline V gene, CDR1 is SNHLY and CDR2 is FYNNEI. Deletions cut 6 bases from V and 7 bases from J, with 9 bases between. This CDR3 spans 11 amino acids. The CDR3 DNA follows: TGTGCCAGCAGGATTACCGGTGGCTACACCTTC. Translation gives CASRITGGYTF.

The chain recombines TRBV29-1 with TRBJ1-2; D is unclear. Trimming shortened V by 3 bases and J by 8 bases, and 10 bases separated the two germline ends. The CDR3 extends over 11 amino acids. Germline loops: CDR1 SQVTM, CDR2 ANQGSEA. The CDR3 nucleotides read TGCAGCGTTGAGGCAGTTCGGGGCTACACCTTC. It translates to CSVEAVRGYTF.

The rearrangement links TRBV29-1 to TRBJ1-1, with 7 bases identical to TRBD1. Germline-derived CDR1 and CDR2 are SQVTM and ANQGSEA. V lost 5 bases and J lost 6; bases outside the gene matches: 6. This CDR3 contains 12 residues. This chain's CDR3 is CSVYRGAAEAFF. The CDR3 DNA sequence: TGCAGCGTTTACAGGGGCGCGGCTGAAGCTTTCTTT.

The CDR3 region is CASSGRYGYTF. CDR3 nucleotide sequence: TGTGCCAGCAGCGGTAGATATGGCTACACCTTC. The V and J genes are TRBV9 and TRBJ1-2, with no clear D. Trimming stripped 3 bases from V and 5 bases from J, with 5 bases between. The CDR3 has 11 residues. Germline V lookup: CDR1 SGDLS, CDR2 YYNGEE.

This clone was counted between two and nine times. The chain links TRBV29-1 to TRBJ2-1, with 7 bases aligning to TRBD1. V dropped 5 bases and J dropped 3; count of bases not matched to a gene: 7. The germline CDR1 and CDR2 sequences are SQVTM and ANQGSEA. The CDR3 length is 14 residues. The CDR3 nucleotides are TGCAGCGTTTTTGTCGGGACAGACTACAATGAGCAGTTCTTC. Translated: CSVFVGTDYNEQFF.

This clone has a handful of counts. V gene TRBV29-1 combines with J gene TRBJ2-5; a weak D match, TRBD2 (6 bases). Between the trimmed V and J ends, which lost 0 bases and 4 bases, there was a span of 9 bases. CDR1 and CDR2 (germline): SQVTM, ANQGSEA. The CDR3 covers 13 residues. CDR3 amino acids: CSVEEGRRETQYF. CDR3 nucleotides: TGCAGCGTTGAAGAGGGGAGGAGAGAGACCCAGTACTTC.

V gene TRBV5-1 combines with J gene TRBJ2-7; 7 bases align to TRBD1. Trimming at V came to 2 bases and at J to 6 bases, leaving 5 bases not matched to a gene. Germline V gene sequence: CDR1 SGHRS, CDR2 YFSETQ. The length of the CDR3 is 13 residues. The CDR3 region has the DNA TGCGCCAGCAGCTTAGGGACAGTCGCCGAGCAGTACTTC. As protein: CASSLGTVAEQYF.

This clone showed up many times. Other DNA sequences of this sample code for an identical CDR3. The CDR3 bases are TGTGCCAGCAGCTTCTCGGGGGACAACACTGAAGCTTTCTTT. Translated: CASSFSGDNTEAFF. V gene TRBV7-2 combines with J gene TRBJ1-1; possible D gene TRBD1, 5 bases. The germline gives CDR1 SGHTA, CDR2 FQGNSA. The CDR3 sequence is 14 residues long. V was trimmed by 3 bases and J by 2 bases, leaving 10 bases between them.

This clone was seen a few times. This rearrangement joins TRBV2 to TRBJ2-6; D is uncertain. Germline V gene sequence: CDR1 SNHLY, CDR2 FYNNEI. V lost 6 bases and J 1 base, leaving 4 bases between the germline ends. The CDR3 is made up of 13 amino acids. The CDR3: CASSPSGANVLTF. The DNA for the CDR3 is TGTGCCAGCAGCCCATCTGGGGCCAACGTCCTGACTTTC.

The chain combines TRBV4-3 with TRBJ2-7; D is undetermined. Germline V gene sequence: CDR1 LGHNA, CDR2 YSLEER. The V and J ends lost 1 base and 5 bases respectively, with 12 bases between them. The CDR3 is 14 residues long. The CDR3 DNA is TGCGCCAGCAGCCAAGGCGCCGCGTCCCACGAGCAGTACTTC. Translation gives CASSQGAASHEQYF.

The chain uses TRBV6-5 and TRBJ1-6; D may be TRBD1 (6 bases). The CDR3 is made up of 15 amino acids. Germline assignment: CDR1 MNHEY and CDR2 SVGAGI. The V end lost 6 bases, the J end lost 9 bases, and 18 bases lay between the germline ends. CDR3 sequence: CASSPPGHMGSPLHF. Written as DNA, the CDR3 is TGTGCCAGCAGCCCTCCGGGACACATGGGTTCACCCCTCCACTTT.

This clone showed up just a few times. The CDR3 DNA reads as TGCAGCGTTAACGCTAGGCTGACAGATACGCAGTATTTT. This gives the protein CSVNARLTDTQYF. The V and J genes are TRBV29-1 and TRBJ2-3; D unresolved. Trimming pared 5 bases from V and 3 bases from J, leaving 12 bases between. In germline, CDR1 is SQVTM, CDR2 ANQGSEA. CDR3 length: 13 amino acids.